These T cell receptor beta chains were read from a single sample in a study of cytomegalovirus exposure and HLA in healthy donors. Measured with immunoSEQ multiplex PCR; TCRdb has only the in-frame clones, and not every one. The table has 110,000 to 150,000 clones, about 80% seen once. Sequencing was done on a sample of PBMCs. All receptors derive from a male donor in good health and CMV-seronegative. CDR3s include the opening cysteine and the closing phenylalanine or tryptophan. Each record gives: CDR3 protein, CDR3 DNA, D gene, clone size, V gene, J gene. The D gene is left open where the match is weak. The listing skips clone size in some rows; elsewhere it reads once, few, many or a size class.

CDR3: CASSLRLGVRNTIYF
DNA: TGTGCCAGCAGCTTGCGGTTAGGGGTGAGAAACACCATATATTTT
D: NA
size: few
V: TRBV5-6
J: TRBJ1-3

CDR3: CASRHRAAEKLFF
DNA: TGTGCCAGCAGACACCGCGCGGCCGAAAAACTGTTTTTT
D: NA
size: NA
V: TRBV6-4
J: TRBJ1-4

CDR3: CASSLAPRTGGETQYF
DNA: TGTGCCAGCAGCTTAGCGCCGAGGACAGGGGGGGAGACCCAGTACTTC
D: TRBD1
size: NA
V: TRBV7-2
J: TRBJ2-5

CDR3: CAAGGQGMNTEAFF
DNA: TGTGCCGCAGGGGGACAGGGAATGAACACTGAAGCTTTCTTT
D: TRBD1
size: NA
V: TRBV7-2
J: TRBJ1-1

CDR3: CASSQDQGNYIRQETQYF
DNA: TGTGCCAGCAGCCAAGATCAGGGCAACTATATCAGACAAGAGACCCAGTACTTC
D: NA
size: NA
V: TRBV4-2
J: TRBJ2-5

CDR3: CSVGTGRVNTEAFF
DNA: TGCAGCGTTGGGACAGGGCGGGTGAACACTGAAGCTTTCTTT
D: TRBD1
size: few
V: TRBV29-1
J: TRBJ1-1

CDR3: CASSYSGLGGEAFF
DNA: TGTGCCAGCAGTTACTCGGGGTTAGGGGGTGAAGCTTTCTTT
D: NA
size: NA
V: TRBV6-5
J: TRBJ1-1

CDR3: CASSLGQGDEKLFF
DNA: TGTGCCAGCAGCTTAGGACAGGGGGACGAAAAACTGTTTTTT
D: TRBD1
size: NA
V: TRBV7-9
J: TRBJ1-4

CDR3: CASSILSVNEQFF
DNA: TGTGCCAGTAGTATCCTCTCCGTCAATGAGCAGTTCTTC
D: NA
size: NA
V: TRBV19
J: TRBJ2-1

CDR3: CASSLNPGQPYEQYF
DNA: TGTGCCAGCAGCTTAAATCCAGGTCAACCCTACGAGCAGTACTTC
D: NA
size: NA
V: TRBV7-3
J: TRBJ2-7

CDR3: CASSRARPRGTYNEQFF
DNA: TGTGCCAGTAGTAGGGCCAGACCCAGGGGGACCTACAATGAGCAGTTCTTC
D: TRBD1
size: NA
V: TRBV19
J: TRBJ2-1

CDR3: CASSLFGSEQYF
DNA: TGTGCCAGCAGCTTATTCGGGTCCGAGCAGTACTTC
D: NA
size: NA
V: TRBV7-8
J: TRBJ2-7

CDR3: CASSKGTDTDTQYF
DNA: TGTGCCAGCAGCAAAGGGACAGACACAGATACGCAGTATTTT
D: NA
size: once
V: TRBV21-1
J: TRBJ2-3

CDR3: CASSQSGSGVEQFF
DNA: TGCGCCAGCAGCCAATCGGGGTCAGGGGTTGAGCAGTTCTTC
D: NA
size: NA
V: TRBV4-1
J: TRBJ2-1

CDR3: CASSLATGNEQFF
DNA: TGTGCCAGCAGCTTGGCCACGGGAAATGAGCAGTTCTTC
D: NA
size: once
V: TRBV5-4
J: TRBJ2-1

CDR3: CASSPRRGITGELFF
DNA: TGTGCCAGCAGTCCTCGCCGGGGGATTACCGGGGAGCTGTTTTTT
D: NA
size: NA
V: TRBV27
J: TRBJ2-2

CDR3: CASSWGGYGYTF
DNA: TGTGCCAGCAGCTGGGGGGGCTATGGCTACACCTTC
D: NA
size: NA
V: TRBV11-1
J: TRBJ1-2

CDR3: CASSDGGRENTIYF
DNA: TGTGCCAGCAGTGATGGTGGGCGAGAAAACACCATATATTTT
D: NA
size: NA
V: TRBV6-1
J: TRBJ1-3

CDR3: CASSRDRAYEQYF
DNA: TGCGCCAGCAGCAGGGACAGGGCGTACGAGCAGTACTTC
D: TRBD1
size: NA
V: TRBV4-3
J: TRBJ2-7

CDR3: CASSLGLLNTEAFF
DNA: TGTGCCAGCAGCTTGGGACTTTTGAACACTGAAGCTTTCTTT
D: NA
size: once
V: TRBV5-5
J: TRBJ1-1

CDR3: CASSSRNTGELFF
DNA: TGTGCCAGCAGTTCCCGGAACACCGGGGAGCTGTTTTTT
D: NA
size: NA
V: TRBV7-8
J: TRBJ2-2

CDR3: CASSRLQGGRNTEAFF
DNA: TGTGCCAGCAGCCGTCTACAGGGGGGGAGGAACACTGAAGCTTTCTTT
D: TRBD1
size: NA
V: TRBV14
J: TRBJ1-1

CDR3: CASSLGGGVDTQYF
DNA: TGCGCCAGCAGCTTGGGGGGAGGAGTAGATACGCAGTATTTT
D: NA
size: NA
V: TRBV5-1
J: TRBJ2-3

CDR3: CAISRDRGDEQFF
DNA: TGTGCCATCAGTAGGGACAGGGGAGATGAGCAGTTCTTC
D: TRBD1
size: NA
V: TRBV10-3
J: TRBJ2-1

CDR3: CASSSSGGSEKLFF
DNA: TGTGCCAGCAGCTCGTCAGGGGGCTCTGAAAAACTGTTTTTT
D: TRBD1
size: few
V: TRBV11-2
J: TRBJ1-4

CDR3: CASRGLPGRGAEAFF
DNA: TGTGCCAGCAGGGGCCTCCCGGGCAGGGGCGCTGAAGCTTTCTTT
D: NA
size: few
V: TRBV6-5
J: TRBJ1-1

CDR3: CASTPREGSYGYTF
DNA: TGTGCCAGCACCCCTCGGGAGGGCTCCTATGGCTACACCTTC
D: NA
size: NA
V: TRBV6-1
J: TRBJ1-2

CDR3: CASSLASGVETQYF
DNA: TGTGCCAGCAGCTTAGCTAGCGGGGTGGAGACCCAGTACTTC
D: TRBD2
size: NA
V: TRBV7-2
J: TRBJ2-5

CDR3: CAWAGRAYQPQHF
DNA: TGTGCCTGGGCAGGCAGGGCCTATCAGCCCCAGCATTTT
D: NA
size: NA
V: TRBV30
J: TRBJ1-5

CDR3: CASSKESGQFSGANVLTF
DNA: TGTGCCAGCAGCAAAGAATCCGGACAGTTCTCTGGGGCCAACGTCCTGACTTTC
D: NA
size: NA
V: TRBV14
J: TRBJ2-6

CDR3: CASSSQSNSYNSPLHF
DNA: TGTGCCAGCAGCTCACAGTCCAACTCCTATAATTCACCCCTCCACTTT
D: NA
size: NA
V: TRBV7-9
J: TRBJ1-6

CDR3: CASSQVLRGDLEQYF
DNA: TGCGCCAGCAGCCAAGTCTTGCGGGGGGACTTAGAGCAGTACTTC
D: TRBD2
size: NA
V: TRBV4-1
J: TRBJ2-7

CDR3: CASILRGVWGYTF
DNA: TGTGCCAGCATTCTACGGGGGGTTTGGGGCTACACCTTC
D: NA
size: few
V: TRBV28
J: TRBJ1-2

CDR3: CASSPGGPTVEQYF
DNA: TGTGCCAGCAGCCCGGGGGGCCCCACGGTCGAGCAGTACTTC
D: NA
size: NA
V: TRBV5-4
J: TRBJ2-7

CDR3: CSARQGYEQYF
DNA: TGCAGTGCAAGACAGGGCTACGAGCAGTACTTC
D: TRBD1
size: once
V: TRBV20-1
J: TRBJ2-7

CDR3: CASGHTGGPNYGYTF
DNA: TGTGCCAGCGGTCATACAGGGGGACCTAACTATGGCTACACCTTC
D: TRBD1
size: NA
V: TRBV6-1
J: TRBJ1-2

CDR3: CASSEESQGRTPLHF
DNA: TGTGCCAGCAGTGAAGAGAGTCAGGGAAGGACACCCCTCCACTTT
D: NA
size: NA
V: TRBV2
J: TRBJ1-6

CDR3: CASSPERGTGAYEQYF
DNA: TGCGCCAGCAGCCCGGAAAGGGGGACAGGGGCCTACGAGCAGTACTTC
D: TRBD1
size: NA
V: TRBV4-1
J: TRBJ2-7

CDR3: CASSWEVAGAREQYF
DNA: TGCGCCAGCAGCTGGGAAGTAGCGGGGGCCCGGGAGCAGTACTTC
D: TRBD2
size: NA
V: TRBV5-1
J: TRBJ2-7

CDR3: CSAPSHQGCTF
DNA: TGCAGTGCCCCCTCTCACCAGGGCTGCACCTTC
D: NA
size: NA
V: TRBV20-1
J: TRBJ1-2

CDR3: CASSYKLGKLAGTETQYF
DNA: TGTGCCAGCAGCTACAAACTAGGGAAACTAGCGGGGACAGAGACCCAGTACTTC
D: TRBD2
size: NA
V: TRBV7-2
J: TRBJ2-5

CDR3: CASSLRQTWTSSGNTIYF
DNA: TGTGCCAGCAGCCTACGACAGACCTGGACGAGCTCTGGAAACACCATATATTTT
D: NA
size: NA
V: TRBV9
J: TRBJ1-3

CDR3: CASSSQIGDRGHTGELFF
DNA: TGTGCCAGCAGCTCCCAGATCGGTGACAGGGGGCACACCGGGGAGCTGTTTTTT
D: TRBD1
size: NA
V: TRBV7-9
J: TRBJ2-2

CDR3: CASSLATSQETQYF
DNA: TGTGCCAGCAGTTTAGCCACTAGCCAAGAGACCCAGTACTTC
D: NA
size: NA
V: TRBV27
J: TRBJ2-5

CDR3: CASSLAPGDNEQFF
DNA: TGTGCCAGCAGCCTTGCACCAGGCGACAATGAGCAGTTCTTC
D: NA
size: NA
V: TRBV7-3
J: TRBJ2-1

CDR3: CASSRQGSNQPQHF
DNA: TGTGCCAGCAGCCGACAGGGTAGCAATCAGCCCCAGCATTTT
D: TRBD1
size: NA
V: TRBV7-2
J: TRBJ1-5

CDR3: CAWSFTGVSEQYF
DNA: TGTGCCTGGAGTTTTACAGGGGTCAGCGAGCAGTACTTC
D: TRBD1
size: NA
V: TRBV30
J: TRBJ2-7

CDR3: CASSYRGGYTF
DNA: TGTGCCAGCAGTTACCGGGGGGGCTACACCTTC
D: NA
size: NA
V: TRBV6-5
J: TRBJ1-2

CDR3: CASGLDDRVAGYTF
DNA: TGTGCTAGTGGTTTGGACGACAGGGTGGCTGGCTACACCTTC
D: TRBD1
size: NA
V: TRBV12-5
J: TRBJ1-2